This entry lists 18 T cell receptor beta chains sequenced from one sample in a study of a mutant IDH1 vaccine in newly diagnosed glioma (dated by TCRdb to the early 2020s). These receptors have no known antigen. The method was the immunoSEQ multiplex PCR assay. TCRdb stores this immuneACCESS table with in-frame sequences only. Part of the clones is absent; in the studies checked, under half of the shortfall reflects unresolved V genes, and no reason is known for the rest. In this sample the table shows some 37,000 clones, 70% to 80% of which occur a single time. The ten largest clones capture around 5.9% of the sample. The meaning of the sample's time point label: week 5, during vaccination. Every vaccine dose consisted of 300 ug of a 20-mer mutant IDH1 peptide in Montanide, administered subcutaneously together with topical imiquimod. The sequencing here drew on PBMCs, taken from a glioma patient whose treatment included an IDH1 peptide vaccine. The source of these receptors is a man aged 35-49 years with glioma.

The genes are TRBV5-8 and TRBJ1-6; D remains ambiguous. CDR1 is SGHTS, CDR2 YDEGEE, per germline. Trimming removed 3 bases from V and 6 bases from J, with 4 bases in between. The CDR3 covers 12 residues. The CDR3 region has the DNA TGTGCCAGCAGCTGGGGTAATTCACCCCTCCACTTT. This encodes CASSWGNSPLHF.

The rearrangement joins TRBV27 to TRBJ1-5, with D possibly matching TRBD1 (5 bases). The CDR3 loop spans 13 amino acids. The V gene's germline CDR1 is MNHEY and CDR2 SMNVEV (reference sequence). Trimming shortened V by 4 bases and J by 2 bases, and 6 bases separated the two germline ends. The CDR3 region is CASSSGGNQPQHF. The CDR3 coding sequence is TGTGCCAGCAGTTCGGGGGGCAATCAGCCCCAGCATTTT.

V and J are TRBV7-9 and TRBJ1-5, with no clear D. Germline CDR1 is SEHNR and CDR2 is FQNEAQ (reference sequence). CDR3 length: 14 residues. Trimming pared 5 bases from V and 6 bases from J, leaving 14 bases between. The CDR3 DNA is TGTGCCAGCAGCGATCTCTCTTCGGTTCAGCCCCAGCATTTT. The encoded protein is CASSDLSSVQPQHF.

The chain combines TRBV7-3 with TRBJ2-1; D not certain. Deletions cut 1 base from V and 5 bases from J, with 15 bases between. Germline lookup yields CDR1 SGHTA and CDR2 FQGTGA. CDR3 length equals 16 residues. The CDR3 is CASSLKYTQDHNEQFF. The CDR3, as DNA: TGTGCCAGCAGCTTAAAGTACACCCAAGACCACAATGAGCAGTTCTTC.

In this sample, this clone turned up once. This sequence joins TRBV5-4 and TRBJ2-1, with 7 nucleotides matching TRBD1. This CDR3 spans 16 amino acids. V shed 1 base and J 9 bases; nucleotides not matched to a gene: 13. Looked up from germline, CDR1 is SGHNT and CDR2 is YYREEE (reference sequence). This CDR3 is CASSLRPGQANGEQFF. The CDR3 DNA is TGTGCCAGCAGCTTGCGCCCAGGACAGGCGAATGGTGAGCAGTTCTTC.

The rearrangement uses TRBV5-1 and TRBJ1-5; tentative D call: TRBD1 (5 bases). The CDR3 spans 14 residues. Germline-derived CDR1 and CDR2 are SGHRS and YFSETQ. The V end lost 7 bases, the J end lost 4 bases, and 15 bases lay between the germline ends. CDR3 in amino acids: CASHPGTGNQPQHF. In nucleotides, the CDR3 is TGCGCCAGCCACCCCGGGACCGGTAATCAGCCCCAGCATTTT.

The chain joins TRBV6-5 to TRBJ1-1; possibly TRBD1 for D (5 bases). V was shortened by 0 bases and J by 5 bases, with 16 bases between the two germline ends. The CDR3 length is 16 residues. Germline-derived CDR1 and CDR2 are MNHEY and SVGAGI. The CDR3 DNA reads as TGTGCCAGCAGTTACTCGACTGCAGGGATGGGGACTGAAGCTTTCTTT. Its protein is CASSYSTAGMGTEAFF.

The chain employs TRBV30 and TRBJ1-6; the match to TRBD1 covers 12 bases. The CDR3 consists of 14 residues. The junction had 4 bases not matched to a gene; V was cut back by 1 base and J by 12 bases. The V gene's germline CDR1 is GTSNPN and CDR2 SVGIG (reference sequence). DNA of the CDR3: TGTGCCTGGAGTGGGGGACAGGGGGCTCGACCCCTCCACTTT. It is translated as CAWSGGQGARPLHF.

This clone was observed a single time. The chain links TRBV30 to TRBJ1-1; no clear D gene. The CDR3 is made up of 13 amino acids. Germline V gene data show CDR1 as GTSNPN and CDR2 as SVGIG (reference sequence). Deletions cut 0 bases from V and 7 bases from J, with 12 bases between. The CDR3, as DNA: TGTGCCTGGAGTGTACTCCAGTCGGGTGAAGCTTTCTTT. It translates to CAWSVLQSGEAFF.

The genes are TRBV5-1 and TRBJ2-7; no clear D. CDR1 and CDR2 from the germline V gene are SGHRS and YFSETQ. This CDR3 is 13 amino acids long. V lost 7 bases and J 3 bases, leaving 14 bases between the germline ends. Written as DNA, the CDR3 is TGCGCCAGCGCCCTATCCCGATTCTACGAGCAGTACTTC. Translation: CASALSRFYEQYF.

This chain joins TRBV10-1 and TRBJ2-7; 7 bases match TRBD1. Germline loops: CDR1 WNHNN, CDR2 SYGVQD (reference sequence). The CDR3 spans 15 residues. V was clipped by 0 bases and J by 4 bases; unmatched bases: 6. The CDR3 DNA reads TGCGCCAGCAGTGAGTCGGGGACAGCGCTTTACGAGCAGTACTTC. Translated, it gives CASSESGTALYEQYF.

This chain joins TRBV2 and TRBJ1-6, with 8 positions matching TRBD1. This CDR3 region has 15 residues. V dropped 2 bases and J dropped 7; count of bases not matched to a gene: 4. The germline CDR1 and CDR2 sequences are SNHLY and FYNNEI. CDR3 sequence (DNA): TGTGCCAGCAGTGAAAGGACAGGGACGAATTCACCCCTCCACTTT. This codes for CASSERTGTNSPLHF.

The chain recombines TRBV6-1 with TRBJ2-5, with 7 bases lining up with TRBD1. J lost 1 base, V lost 9 bases, and 11 bases had no gene match. Germline CDR1 and CDR2: MNHNS and SASEGT. The CDR3 extends over 15 amino acids. CDR3 sequence reads: CASALDRDLQETQYF. The CDR3 bases are TGTGCCAGTGCTCTAGACAGGGATCTCCAAGAGACCCAGTACTTC.

This clone was seen a handful of times. This chain links TRBV15 with TRBJ1-3; D gene unclear. Germline V gene lookup returns CDR1 LNHNV and CDR2 YYDKDF (reference sequence). There are 14 residues in the CDR3. With 3 bases removed from V and 1 base from J, the gap between germline ends came to 7 bases. DNA of the CDR3: TGTGCCACCAGCAGGCAGCATTCTGGAAACACCATATATTTT. Its translation: CATSRQHSGNTIYF.

This clone was seen more than once but under ten times. The chain links TRBV7-9 to TRBJ1-5; no reliable D call. Between the trimmed V and J ends, which lost 2 bases and 1 base, there was a span of 3 bases. Germline V gene data show CDR1 as SEHNR and CDR2 as FQNEAQ (reference sequence). The length of the CDR3 is 13 residues. The CDR3 DNA is TGTGCCAGCAGCTTACTCAGCAATCAGCCCCAGCATTTT. Amino acids: CASSLLSNQPQHF.

This sequence joins TRBV7-9 and TRBJ1-1; D might be TRBD1 (5 bases). The CDR3 has 13 amino acids. Per the germline V gene, CDR1 is SEHNR and CDR2 is FQNEAQ (reference sequence). The V end lost 4 bases, the J end lost 5 bases, and 11 bases lay between the germline ends. The DNA for the CDR3 is TGTGCCAGCAGCTCCCGGGGCTGGACTGAAGCTTTCTTT. Translating it yields CASSSRGWTEAFF. The whole variable domain, remainder taken from reference TRBV7-9 and TRBJ1-1, is DTGVSQNPRHKITKRGQNVTFRCDPISEHNRLYWYRQTLGQGPEFLTYFQNEAQLEKSRLLSDRFSAERPKGSFSTLEIQRTEQGDSAMYLCASSSRGWTEAFFGQGTRLTVV.

This clone was detected once. The V gene is TRBV29-1, the J gene TRBJ2-5; 9 nucleotides line up with TRBD1. This CDR3 has 14 amino acids. The V gene's germline CDR1 is SQVTM and CDR2 ANQGSEA. The V segment lost 6 bases and the J segment 1 base; nucleotides outside the gene matches: 6. In DNA form, the CDR3 reads TGCAGCGTCTCTGGGGACAGGGTCCAAGAGACCCAGTACTTC. Protein product: CSVSGDRVQETQYF.

The chain uses TRBV19 and TRBJ2-7, with TRBD1 matching 9 bases. The V gene's germline CDR1 is LNHDA and CDR2 SQIVND (reference sequence). This CDR3 has 14 residues. Germline trimming cut 3 bases from V and 3 bases from J; bases unmatched to any gene: 3. Written as DNA, the CDR3 is TGTGCCAGTAGTATGGGGACAGGGAACTACGAGCAGTACTTC. Translated: CASSMGTGNYEQYF.